Included here is one T cell receptor beta chain sequence, with context. Its target is not known. V shed 3 bases and J shed 2 bases, with 21 bases lying between them. The length of the CDR3 is 17 residues. Germline V CDR1 and CDR2: SGHRS, YFSETQ. This sample was included in a study of cytomegalovirus exposure and HLA in healthy donors. Study details: T cells numbering some 170 million yielded fewer than 140 million unique TCR beta sequences in an earlier analysis. Clustering assigned about 79% of the approximately 400 genotyped donors to the Caucasian-associated ancestry cluster.

Though probably carrying unrecorded immune exposures, donors were nominally healthy at sampling. PCR amplification relied on 60 Vbeta primers (plus 13 Jbeta primers). TCRdb's copy holds only in-frame clones and misses some; the assay was immunoSEQ multiplex PCR. This sample's table has around 48,000 clones. Findings and limits, study-wide: Reportedly, cytomegalovirus status was diagnosed with high sensitivity and specificity.

The receptor comes from a female donor in good health and CMV-seronegative. The sequenced sample consisted of PBMCs. The chain uses TRBV5-1 and TRBJ2-7, with a possible D match to TRBD1 (7 bases). In DNA, the CDR3 is TGCGCCAGCAGCTCGGAGGGGGCACAGCCTAGCGCCTACGAGCAGTACTTC. Translated, it gives CASSSEGAQPSAYEQYF.